What follows are 10 T cell receptor beta chains derived from one specimen sequenced in a study of blood T cell repertoires in COVID-19. Here immunoSEQ multiplex PCR was the method, and the copy in TCRdb shows in-frame clones only, minus some. The sample consists of roughly 220,000 clones, approximately 86% of them appearing once. Sequenced material: peripheral blood. These TCRs come from a man between 60 and 75 years old with acute or convalescent COVID-19.

The V and J genes are TRBV6-2 or TRBV6-3 and TRBJ1-1; TRBD1 might be the D (5 bases). The CDR3 is 15 amino acids. Germline values: CDR1 MNHEY, CDR2 SVGEGT. V was clipped by 2 bases and J by 6 bases, with 16 bases between them. The CDR3 DNA sequence: TGTGCCAGCAGTTACGGGCCCCAGGGACTGGCTGAAGCTTTCTTT. This encodes CASSYGPQGLAEAFF.

The V gene is TRBV18, the J gene TRBJ1-5; a weak D match, TRBD1 (5 bases). In germline, CDR1 is KGHSH, CDR2 LQKENI. This CDR3 is built from 13 residues. The ends were cut back, 2 bases at V and 7 bases at J, with 9 bases in the middle. CDR3: CASSPGGGQPQHF. CDR3 in DNA: TGTGCCAGCTCACCAGGGGGAGGCCAGCCCCAGCATTTT.

The chain combines TRBV7-2 with TRBJ1-3; no firm D call. V lost 5 bases and J 0 bases, leaving 8 bases between the germline ends. CDR3 size: 14 residues. CDR1 is SGHTA and CDR2 is FQGNSA in the germline V gene. The CDR3 bases are TGTGCCAGCAGCCCCCAGGCCTCTGGAAACACCATATATTTT. Its protein is CASSPQASGNTIYF.

CDR3: CASSIGQHTDTQYF. DNA for the CDR3: TGTGCCAGTAGTATCGGACAGCACACAGATACGCAGTATTTT. The chain couples TRBV19 to TRBJ2-3, with a weak D call TRBD1 (6 bases). Germline CDR1 and CDR2: LNHDA and SQIVND (reference sequence). The CDR3 is 14 residues long. The ends were cut back, 3 bases at V and 2 bases at J, with 9 bases in the middle.

This chain links TRBV19 with TRBJ1-3; the match to TRBD1 covers 7 bases. CDR3 size: 16 residues. Trimming took 3 bases from V and 0 from J; bases not matched to a gene: 5. The germline V gene encodes CDR1 LNHDA and CDR2 SQIVND (reference sequence). Here the CDR3 reads CASSMGTELSGNTIYF. In nucleotides, the CDR3 is TGTGCCAGTAGTATGGGGACAGAACTCTCTGGAAACACCATATATTTT. The full variable domain, its missing parts supplied by reference TRBV19 and TRBJ1-3, is DGGITQSPKYLFRKEGQNVTLSCEQNLNHDAMYWYRQDPGQGLRLIYYSQIVNDFQKGDIAEGYSVSREKKESFPLTVTSAQKNPTAFYLCASSMGTELSGNTIYFGEGSWLTVV.

The CDR3 is CASSLAAGLEKLFF. The CDR3, as DNA: TGTGCCAGCAGCTTGGCCGCCGGGTTGGAAAAACTGTTTTTT. V gene TRBV5-5 combines with J gene TRBJ1-4; no clear D. Germline V gene sequence: CDR1 SGHKS, CDR2 YYEKEE (reference sequence). This CDR3 spans 14 amino acids. Trimming removed 0 bases from V and 8 bases from J, with 11 bases in between. Full variable domain (missing parts from reference TRBV5-5 and TRBJ1-4): DAGVTQSPTHLIKTRGQQVTLRCSPISGHKSVSWYQQVLGQGPQFIFQYYEKEERGRGNFPDRFSARQFPNYSSELNVNALLLGDSALYLCASSLAAGLEKLFFGSGTQLSVL.

The CDR3 loop reads CSASLGPNTGELFF. The CDR3, as DNA: TGCAGTGCTAGTCTGGGGCCCAACACCGGGGAGCTGTTTTTT. The V gene is TRBV20-1, the J gene TRBJ2-2; D is perhaps TRBD1 (5 bases). CDR3 length: 14 residues. The germline gives CDR1 DFQATT, CDR2 SNEGSKA (reference sequence). V lost 3 bases, J lost 2 bases, and 10 bases lay in between.

CDR3 in amino acids: CASSADRGLGGYTF. CDR3 DNA: TGTGCCAGCAGCGCGGACAGGGGGCTAGGTGGCTACACCTTC. This rearrangement joins TRBV9 to TRBJ1-2; 11 nucleotides agree with TRBD1. Germline-derived CDR1 and CDR2 are SGDLS and YYNGEE. V lost 3 bases and J lost 7; bases outside the gene matches: 5. The length of the CDR3 is 14 residues.

The rearrangement joins TRBV7-2 to TRBJ1-1; tentatively, D is TRBD1 (5 bases). Germline V gene data show CDR1 as SGHTA and CDR2 as FQGNSA. The length of the CDR3 is 13 residues. V was trimmed by 4 bases and J by 4 bases, leaving 10 bases between them. The CDR3: CASSSSGITEAFF. The CDR3 nucleotides read TGTGCCAGCAGCTCGTCAGGGATCACTGAAGCTTTCTTT.

The chain joins TRBV29-1 to TRBJ1-1; 10 positions match TRBD1. The CDR3 runs 13 residues. CDR1 is SQVTM and CDR2 is ANQGSEA in the germline V gene. J lost 8 bases, V lost 2 bases, and 5 bases had no gene match. The CDR3 region is CSVERDRGPEAFF. CDR3 nucleotides: TGCAGCGTTGAACGGGACAGGGGTCCCGAAGCTTTCTTT.